Below are 17 T cell receptor beta chains sequenced from a single sample in a study of CD8 T cells in ankylosing spondylitis. One entry per CDR3 protein, called by TCRdb with MiXCR from the 5' RACE reads. Among fewer than 400,000 distinct CDR3 sequences listed, roughly 14% were seen once. Sample: blood, either unsorted or a sorted T cell fraction (not recorded which). The receptors were gathered from a male donor with ankylosing spondylitis or in good health (not recorded which).

This rearrangement joins TRBV5-1 to TRBJ1-1, with D possibly matching TRBD1 (5 bases). The CDR3 is 15 residues long. Trimming took off 4 bases at V and 4 bases at J, with 17 bases between the two ends. Germline CDR1 is SGHRS and CDR2 is YFSETQ. Here the CDR3 DNA reads TGCGCCAGCAGCCCCGTAGCGGGGCTGGGCACTGAAGCTTTCTTT. It is translated as CASSPVAGLGTEAFF.

The chain combines TRBV7-2 with TRBJ2-5; possible D gene TRBD1, 6 bases. This CDR3 has 15 amino acids. V was trimmed by 0 bases and J by 5 bases, leaving 13 bases between them. Germline V CDR1 and CDR2: SGHTA, FQGNSA. DNA of the CDR3: TGTGCCAGCAGCTTAGCGCAAGGGGGAGAGGAGACCCAGTACTTC. As protein: CASSLAQGGEETQYF.

As to this clonotype: At one boundary the junction diverges from the germline segment, which might be a read error. The chain employs TRBV2 and TRBJ2-3, with D possibly matching TRBD1 (5 bases). The CDR3 has 15 amino acids. CDR1 is SNHLY, CDR2 FYNNEI, per germline. The CDR3: CASSLSVVATGTQYF. DNA of the CDR3: TGTGCCAGCAGTCTCTCCGTGGTAGCAACAGGTACGCAGTATTTT.

This chain connects TRBV27 to TRBJ2-7; 8 bases are shared with TRBD2. CDR1 and CDR2 (germline): MNHEY, SMNVEV (reference sequence). Trimming removed 4 bases from V and 4 bases from J; junction bases left unmatched: 6. This CDR3 has 14 residues. The CDR3: CASSSRGGAYEQYF. The CDR3 coding sequence is TGTGCCAGCAGTTCCCGGGGGGGCGCTTACGAGCAGTACTTC.

This clonotype was seen a handful of times. The V and J genes are TRBV20-1 and TRBJ2-1; D uncertain. The CDR3 has 12 residues. V lost 3 bases and J 15 bases, leaving 18 bases between the germline ends. Germline values: CDR1 DFQATT, CDR2 SNEGSKA (reference sequence). CDR3 residues: CSASIRPGAWFF. The CDR3 region has the DNA TGCAGTGCTAGCATCCGCCCCGGTGCGTGGTTCTTC.

This clonotype turned up a few times. This chain connects TRBV2 to TRBJ1-2; 10 nucleotides align to TRBD1. The germline gives CDR1 SNHLY, CDR2 FYNNEI. The V gene end was trimmed by 3 bases and the J gene end by 4 bases; junction bases not matched to a gene: 2. The CDR3 runs 14 residues. CDR3 loop: CASSERTGGYGYTF. CDR3 DNA: TGTGCCAGCAGTGAGAGGACAGGGGGCTATGGCTACACCTTC.

This clonotype was detected only a few times. The V gene is TRBV7-6, the J gene TRBJ2-1; 9 bases fit TRBD2. From germline, CDR1 is SGHVS and CDR2 FNYEAQ. The V segment lost 1 base and the J segment 7 bases; nucleotides outside the gene matches: 5. CDR3 length equals 15 residues. The CDR3: CASSLGGRAGNEQFF. The CDR3 region has the DNA TGTGCCAGCAGCTTAGGCGGGAGGGCCGGGAATGAGCAGTTCTTC.

The rearrangement uses TRBV6-5 and TRBJ2-1; no clear D. This CDR3 is built from 13 residues. The germline gives CDR1 MNHEY, CDR2 SVGAGI. The ends were cut back, 0 bases at V and 7 bases at J, with 7 bases in the middle. CDR3 bases: TGTGCCAGCAGTTACTCGAAGGTGAATGAGCAGTTCTTC. It translates to CASSYSKVNEQFF.

This clonotype came up a few times. The gene calls are TRBV7-2 and TRBJ1-2; 10 bases are shared with TRBD1. The CDR3 loop spans 15 amino acids. After removal of 2 bases from V and 7 bases from J, the junction contained 7 bases not matched to a gene. Germline V gives CDR1 SGHTA, CDR2 FQGNSA. The CDR3 spells CASSLMGTGVRGYTF. CDR3 DNA: TGTGCCAGCAGCTTAATGGGGACAGGGGTTCGTGGCTACACCTTC.

The chain employs TRBV7-9 and TRBJ2-7; TRBD2 matches at 9 bases. CDR3 length: 15 amino acids. Germline CDR1 is SEHNR and CDR2 is FQNEAQ (reference sequence). V dropped 4 bases and J dropped 6; count of bases not matched to a gene: 10. The CDR3 protein is CASSSGGGEIGEQYF. CDR3 nucleotides: TGTGCCAGCAGCTCAGGCGGGGGGGAGATAGGCGAGCAGTACTTC.

The chain recombines TRBV20-1 with TRBJ2-1; D might be TRBD1 or TRBD2, each matching 5 bases. Germline assignment: CDR1 DFQATT and CDR2 SNEGSKA (reference sequence). CDR3 length: 12 amino acids. Trimming stripped 3 bases from V and 10 bases from J, with 13 bases between. DNA for the CDR3: TGCAGTGCTAGGGGTGGAAGGGACGAGCAGTTCTTC. Protein product: CSARGGRDEQFF.

The J gene is TRBJ2-1, the V gene TRBV19; TRBD2 aligns across 7 bases. This CDR3 region has 17 residues. With 3 bases clipped from V and 0 bases from J, the junction kept 8 bases outside the gene matches. CDR1 and CDR2 from the germline V gene are LNHDA and SQIVND (reference sequence). CDR3 in DNA: TGTGCCAGTAGTATGGTTCATGGCGGGAGCTCCTACAATGAGCAGTTCTTC. This encodes CASSMVHGGSSYNEQFF.

This rearrangement joins TRBV20-1 to TRBJ2-3; 10 bases match TRBD2. The CDR3 is 16 amino acids. Germline loops: CDR1 DFQATT, CDR2 SNEGSKA (reference sequence). J lost 5 bases, V lost 2 bases, and 10 bases had no gene match. The CDR3 coding sequence is TGCAGTGCTAGACCCAGCGGGGGGGCCTGGGGAGATACGCAGTATTTT. This codes for CSARPSGGAWGDTQYF.

V and J are TRBV5-1 and TRBJ2-2; D is undetermined. This CDR3 contains 14 residues. V lost 0 bases and J lost 5, with 8 bases in between. Per the germline V gene, CDR1 is SGHRS and CDR2 is YFSETQ. CDR3 in amino acids: CASSLELVTGELFF. The CDR3 coding sequence is TGCGCCAGCAGCTTGGAATTGGTTACCGGGGAGCTGTTTTTT.

This clonotype was detected a few times. This chain links TRBV4-1 with TRBJ1-2; D call uncertain. The V end was cut by 0 bases, the J end by 5 bases, with 13 bases between. Germline V CDR1 and CDR2: MGHRA, YSYEKL. The length of the CDR3 is 15 residues. The DNA of the CDR3 is TGCGCCAGCAGCCAAGAGTCGGACCCAGTTTATGGCTACACCTTC. The encoded protein is CASSQESDPVYGYTF.

This clonotype was counted a few times. V usage is TRBV5-5 and J usage is TRBJ2-7; D gene unclear. CDR1 and CDR2 from the germline V gene are SGHKS and YYEKEE (reference sequence). Deletions cut 2 bases from V and 0 bases from J, with 15 bases between. The CDR3 sequence is 16 residues long. CDR3 protein: CASSFQWAPSSYEQYF. Written as DNA, the CDR3 is TGTGCCAGCAGCTTCCAGTGGGCCCCGAGCTCCTACGAGCAGTACTTC.

In this sample, this clonotype turned up a few times. The chain joins TRBV7-9 to TRBJ2-7; TRBD1 matches 8 bases. Germline V CDR1 and CDR2: SEHNR, FQNEAQ (reference sequence). This CDR3 region has 17 residues. Trimming cost V 1 base and J 3 bases; bases outside gene matches: 11. In nucleotides, the CDR3 is TGTGCCAGCAGCTTAGGGGAGACAGGGGAAAATTTCTACGAGCAGTACTTC. Translating it yields CASSLGETGENFYEQYF. Filled out from reference TRBV7-9 and TRBJ2-7, the complete variable domain reads DTGVSQNPRHKITKRGQNVTFRCDPISEHNRLYWYRQTLGQGPEFLTYFQNEAQLEKSRLLSDRFSAERPKGSFSTLEIQRTEQGDSAMYLCASSLGETGENFYEQYFGPGTRLTVT.